This paragraph covers one T cell receptor (beta chain) sequence. Antigen: not known. One entry per CDR3 protein, called by TCRdb with MiXCR from the reads. Of around 500,000 distinct CDR3 sequences listed, roughly 46% were seen once; the top ten hold 43%. This sample was taken from a study of T cell repertoires in cytomegalovirus infection. Study-level information: Well-studied HLA-B-restricted CMV epitopes were used in the study alongside recently identified HLA-C-restricted ones. Study conclusions and caveats: Cumulative public TCR beta family frequency identified CMV carriers with the relevant HLA. HLA-C-restricted TCR beta clonotypes specific for CMV led the ex vivo response.

The starting material was cultured PBMCs, obtained from culture after CMV antigen stimulation. The TCR sequence derives from a human donor in good health (CMV status not recorded). Some clones in this sample may be carry-over from other donors' samples.

The CDR3 DNA reads as TGTGCCAGCAGCTTAGCGACCACTAGCAGTTACAATGAGCAGTTCTTC. Translation gives CASSLATTSSYNEQFF. The rearrangement joins TRBV7-9 to TRBJ2-1; a possible D gene is TRBD2 (6 bases). V lost 0 bases and J 4 bases, leaving 13 bases between the germline ends. There are 16 residues in the CDR3. The germline CDR1 and CDR2 sequences are SEHNR and FQNEAQ (reference sequence).